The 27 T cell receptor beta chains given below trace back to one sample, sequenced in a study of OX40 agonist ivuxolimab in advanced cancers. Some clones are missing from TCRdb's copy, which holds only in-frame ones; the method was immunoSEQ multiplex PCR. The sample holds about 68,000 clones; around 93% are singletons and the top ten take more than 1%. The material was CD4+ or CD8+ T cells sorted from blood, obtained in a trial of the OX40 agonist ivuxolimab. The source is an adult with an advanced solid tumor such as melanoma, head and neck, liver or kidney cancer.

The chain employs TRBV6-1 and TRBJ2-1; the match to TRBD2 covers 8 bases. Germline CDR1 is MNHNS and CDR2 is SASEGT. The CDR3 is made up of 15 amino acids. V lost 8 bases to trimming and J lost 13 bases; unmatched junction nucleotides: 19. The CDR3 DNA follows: TGTGCCAGCGGGGAGGAACTAGCGGATCACCTACCCCAGTTCTTC. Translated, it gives CASGEELADHLPQFF.

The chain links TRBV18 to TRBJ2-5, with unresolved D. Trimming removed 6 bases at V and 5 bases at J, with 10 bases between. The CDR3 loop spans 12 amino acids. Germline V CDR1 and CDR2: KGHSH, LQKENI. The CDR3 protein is CASSPTEETQYF. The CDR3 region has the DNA TGTGCCAGCTCTCCTACCGAGGAGACCCAGTACTTC.

This chain's CDR3 is CASNQISNQPQHF. The CDR3 coding sequence is TGTGCCAGCAACCAGATTAGCAATCAGCCCCAGCATTTT. The chain has TRBV28 and TRBJ1-5; no clear D. Germline CDR1 reads MDHEN; CDR2 reads SYDVKM. The germline V and J ends were trimmed by 7 bases and 0 bases, with 7 bases remaining between them. This CDR3 comprises 13 residues.

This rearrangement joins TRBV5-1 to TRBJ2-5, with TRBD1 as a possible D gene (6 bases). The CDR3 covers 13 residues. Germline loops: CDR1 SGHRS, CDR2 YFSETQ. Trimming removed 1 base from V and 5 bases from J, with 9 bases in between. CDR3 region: CASSLTGLETQYF. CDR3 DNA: TGCGCCAGCAGCTTGACAGGGCTGGAGACCCAGTACTTC.

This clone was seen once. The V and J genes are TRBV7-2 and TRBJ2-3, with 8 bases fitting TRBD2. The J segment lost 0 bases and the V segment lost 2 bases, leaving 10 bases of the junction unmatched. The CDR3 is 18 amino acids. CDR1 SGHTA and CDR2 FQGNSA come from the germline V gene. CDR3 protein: CASSLWLGREESTDTQYF. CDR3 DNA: TGTGCCAGCAGCTTATGGTTAGGGCGGGAGGAGAGCACAGATACGCAGTATTTT. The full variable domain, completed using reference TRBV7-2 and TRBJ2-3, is GAGVSQSPSNKVTEKGKDVELRCDPISGHTALYWYRQSLGQGLEFLIYFQGNSAPDKSGLPSDRFSAERTGGSVSTLTIQRTQQEDSAVYLCASSLWLGREESTDTQYFGPGTRLTVL.

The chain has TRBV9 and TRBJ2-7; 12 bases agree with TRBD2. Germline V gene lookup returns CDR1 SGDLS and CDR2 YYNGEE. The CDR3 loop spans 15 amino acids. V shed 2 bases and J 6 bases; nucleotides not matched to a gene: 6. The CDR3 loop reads CASSVGLAGGAEQYF. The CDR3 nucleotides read TGTGCCAGCAGCGTTGGCCTAGCGGGGGGGGCCGAGCAGTACTTC.

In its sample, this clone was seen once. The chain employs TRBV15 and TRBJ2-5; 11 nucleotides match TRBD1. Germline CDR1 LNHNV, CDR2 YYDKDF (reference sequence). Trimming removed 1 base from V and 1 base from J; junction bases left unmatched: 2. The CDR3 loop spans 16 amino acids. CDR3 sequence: CATSRVGTGGQETQYF. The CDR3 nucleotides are TGTGCCACCAGCAGAGTCGGGACAGGGGGCCAAGAGACCCAGTACTTC.

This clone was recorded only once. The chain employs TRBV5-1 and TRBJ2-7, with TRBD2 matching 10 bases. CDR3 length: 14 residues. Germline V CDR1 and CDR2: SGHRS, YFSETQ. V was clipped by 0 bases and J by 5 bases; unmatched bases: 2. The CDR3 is CASSLALAGHEQYF. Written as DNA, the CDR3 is TGCGCCAGCAGCTTGGCACTAGCGGGACACGAGCAGTACTTC. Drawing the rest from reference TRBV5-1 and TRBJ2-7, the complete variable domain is KAGVTQTPRYLIKTRGQQVTLSCSPISGHRSVSWYQQTPGQGLQFLFEYFSETQRNKGNFPGRFSGRQFSNSRSEMNVSTLELGDSALYLCASSLALAGHEQYFGPGTRLTVT.

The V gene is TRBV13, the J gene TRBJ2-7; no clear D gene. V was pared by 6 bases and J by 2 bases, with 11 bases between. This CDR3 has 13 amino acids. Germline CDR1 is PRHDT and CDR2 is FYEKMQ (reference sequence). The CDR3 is CASRRTVAYEQYF. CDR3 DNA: TGTGCCAGCAGGCGGACGGTCGCCTACGAGCAGTACTTC.

The CDR3 region has the DNA TGTGCAAGTCGCTTAGGTTTCAACACCGGGGAGCTGTTTTTT. Encoded protein: CASRLGFNTGELFF. V is TRBV12-2 and J is TRBJ2-2. TRBV12-2 is a pseudogene. This CDR3 comprises 14 residues.

The CDR3 sequence: CAISEQGTNTGELFF. The DNA for the CDR3 is TGTGCCATCAGTGAGCAGGGGACGAACACCGGGGAGCTGTTTTTT. This chain joins TRBV10-3 and TRBJ2-2; maybe TRBD1 (6 bases). V was cut by 2 bases and J by 0 bases, with 7 bases left in between. CDR3 length: 15 residues. CDR1 is ENHRY and CDR2 is SYGVKD in the germline V gene.

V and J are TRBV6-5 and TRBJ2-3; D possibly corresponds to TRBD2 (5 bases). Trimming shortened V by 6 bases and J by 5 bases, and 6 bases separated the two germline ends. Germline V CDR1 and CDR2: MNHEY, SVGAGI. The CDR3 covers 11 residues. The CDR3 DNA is TGTGCCAGCAGCCGGGGAGATACGCAGTATTTT. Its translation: CASSRGDTQYF.

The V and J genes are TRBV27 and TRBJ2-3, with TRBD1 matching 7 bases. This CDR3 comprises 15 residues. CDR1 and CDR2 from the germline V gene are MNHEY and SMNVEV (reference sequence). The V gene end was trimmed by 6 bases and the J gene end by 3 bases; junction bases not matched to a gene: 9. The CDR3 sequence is CASSQQGLWTDTQYF. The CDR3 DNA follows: TGTGCCAGCAGCCAACAGGGGTTGTGGACAGATACGCAGTATTTT.

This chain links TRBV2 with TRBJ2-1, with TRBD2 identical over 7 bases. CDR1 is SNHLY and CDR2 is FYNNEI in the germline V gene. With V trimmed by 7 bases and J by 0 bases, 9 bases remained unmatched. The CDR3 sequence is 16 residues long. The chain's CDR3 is CASNDRGGSSYNEQFF. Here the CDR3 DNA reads TGTGCCAGCAACGATCGCGGGGGAAGCTCCTACAATGAGCAGTTCTTC.

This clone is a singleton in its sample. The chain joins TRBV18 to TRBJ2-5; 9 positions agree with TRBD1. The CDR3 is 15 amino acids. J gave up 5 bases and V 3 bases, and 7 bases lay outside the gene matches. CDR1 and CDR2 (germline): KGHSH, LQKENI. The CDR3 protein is CASSPAGQGFETQYF. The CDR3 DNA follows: TGTGCCAGCTCACCGGCGGGACAGGGATTTGAGACCCAGTACTTC.

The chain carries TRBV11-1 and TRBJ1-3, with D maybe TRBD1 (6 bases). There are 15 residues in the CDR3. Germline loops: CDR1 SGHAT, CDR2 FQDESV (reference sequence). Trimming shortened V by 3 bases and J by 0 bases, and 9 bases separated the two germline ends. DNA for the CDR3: TGTGCCAGCAGCTTTTTGGGGGCCTCTGGAAACACCATATATTTT. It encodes CASSFLGASGNTIYF.

CDR3 loop: CASSRLDVRGEQYF. DNA for the CDR3: TGTGCCAGCAGCCGCCTAGACGTCAGGGGCGAGCAGTACTTC. The chain has TRBV6-1 and TRBJ2-7, with D possibly being TRBD1 (6 bases). This CDR3 comprises 14 residues. Deletions cut 6 bases from V and 6 bases from J, with 18 bases between. Per germline, CDR1 MNHNS and CDR2 SASEGT.

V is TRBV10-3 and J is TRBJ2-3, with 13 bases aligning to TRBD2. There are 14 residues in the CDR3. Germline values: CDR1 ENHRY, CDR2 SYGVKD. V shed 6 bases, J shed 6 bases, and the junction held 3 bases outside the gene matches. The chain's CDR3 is CAISGTSGADTQYF. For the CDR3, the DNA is TGTGCCATCAGCGGGACTAGCGGGGCTGATACGCAGTATTTT.

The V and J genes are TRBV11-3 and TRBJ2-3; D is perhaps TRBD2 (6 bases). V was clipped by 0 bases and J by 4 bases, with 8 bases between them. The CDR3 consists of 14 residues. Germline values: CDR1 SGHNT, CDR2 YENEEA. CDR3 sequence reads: CASSLDPSADTQYF. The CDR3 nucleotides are TGTGCCAGCAGCTTAGACCCTAGCGCAGATACGCAGTATTTT.

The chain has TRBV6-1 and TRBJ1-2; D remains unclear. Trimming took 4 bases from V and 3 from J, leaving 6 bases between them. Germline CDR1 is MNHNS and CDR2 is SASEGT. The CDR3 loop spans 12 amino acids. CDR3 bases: TGTGCCAGCAGTGCTTGGGACTATGGCTACACCTTC. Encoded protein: CASSAWDYGYTF.

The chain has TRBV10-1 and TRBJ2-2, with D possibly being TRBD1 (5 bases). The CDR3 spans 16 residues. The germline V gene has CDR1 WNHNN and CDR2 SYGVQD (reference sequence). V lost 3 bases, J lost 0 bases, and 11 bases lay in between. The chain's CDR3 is CASSEQANANTGELFF. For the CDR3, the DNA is TGCGCCAGCAGTGAACAGGCCAACGCGAACACCGGGGAGCTGTTTTTT.

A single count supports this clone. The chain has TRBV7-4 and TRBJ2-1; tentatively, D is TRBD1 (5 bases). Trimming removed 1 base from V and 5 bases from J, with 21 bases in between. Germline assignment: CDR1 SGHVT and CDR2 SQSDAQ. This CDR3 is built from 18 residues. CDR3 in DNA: TGTGCCAGCAGCTTAGTATACCAGGGCCGAGAGTCGGACAATGAGCAGTTCTTC. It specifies CASSLVYQGRESDNEQFF.

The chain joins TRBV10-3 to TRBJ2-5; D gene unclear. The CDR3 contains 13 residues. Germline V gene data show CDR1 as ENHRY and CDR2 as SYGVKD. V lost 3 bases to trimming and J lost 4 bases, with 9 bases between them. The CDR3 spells CAISDREGETQYF. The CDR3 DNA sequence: TGTGCCATCAGTGATAGGGAAGGAGAGACCCAGTACTTC.

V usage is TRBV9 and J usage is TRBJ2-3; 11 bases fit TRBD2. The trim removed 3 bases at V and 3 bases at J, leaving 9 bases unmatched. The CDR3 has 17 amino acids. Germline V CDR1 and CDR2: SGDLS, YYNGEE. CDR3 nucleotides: TGTGCCAGCAGCGCGGGCGCTAGCGGGGGGAATACAGATACGCAGTATTTT. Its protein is CASSAGASGGNTDTQYF.

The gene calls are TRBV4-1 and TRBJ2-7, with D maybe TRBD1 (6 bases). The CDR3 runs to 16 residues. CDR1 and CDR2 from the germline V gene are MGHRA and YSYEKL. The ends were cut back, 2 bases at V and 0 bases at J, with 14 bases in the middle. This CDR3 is CASSQTPDSSSYEQYF. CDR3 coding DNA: TGCGCCAGCAGCCAAACCCCGGACAGCAGCTCCTACGAGCAGTACTTC.

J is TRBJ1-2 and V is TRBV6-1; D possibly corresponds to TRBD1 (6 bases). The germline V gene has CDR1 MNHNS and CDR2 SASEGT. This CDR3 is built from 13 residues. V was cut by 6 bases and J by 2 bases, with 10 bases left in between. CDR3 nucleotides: TGTGCCAGCAGGGTACAGGGAAACTATGGCTACACCTTC. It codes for CASRVQGNYGYTF.

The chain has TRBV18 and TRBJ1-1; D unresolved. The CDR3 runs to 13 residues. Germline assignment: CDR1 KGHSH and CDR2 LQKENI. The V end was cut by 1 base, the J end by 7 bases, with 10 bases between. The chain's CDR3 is CASSPQGNFEAFF. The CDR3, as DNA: TGTGCCAGCTCACCACAGGGAAACTTTGAAGCTTTCTTT. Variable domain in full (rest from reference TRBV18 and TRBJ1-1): NAGVMQNPRHLVRRRGQEARLRCSPMKGHSHVYWYRQLPEEGLKFMVYLQKENIIDESGMPKERFSAEFPKEGPSILRIQQVVRGDSAAYFCASSPQGNFEAFFGQGTRLTVV.